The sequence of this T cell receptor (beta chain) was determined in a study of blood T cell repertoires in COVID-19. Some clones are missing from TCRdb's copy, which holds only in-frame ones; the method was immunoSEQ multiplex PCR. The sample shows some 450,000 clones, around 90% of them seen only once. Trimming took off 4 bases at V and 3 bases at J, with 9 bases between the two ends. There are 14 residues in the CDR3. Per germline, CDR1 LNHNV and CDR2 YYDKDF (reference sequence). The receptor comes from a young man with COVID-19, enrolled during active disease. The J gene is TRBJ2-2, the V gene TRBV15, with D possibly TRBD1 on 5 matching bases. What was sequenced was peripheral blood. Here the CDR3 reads CATSKQVYTGELFF. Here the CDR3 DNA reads TGTGCCACCAGCAAACAGGTGTACACCGGGGAGCTGTTTTTT.